The 21 T cell receptor beta chains presented below share a single source sample, sequenced in a study of T cells in Graves' hyperthyroidism and ophthalmopathy. RNA transcripts provided the source from which TCR beta CDR3 regions were amplified. Carried out on the TCR CDR3, a first-round RT-PCR used the HTBI primer set. TCRdb reprocessed the multiplex PCR reads with MiXCR, giving one entry per CDR3 protein. Of about 760,000 distinct CDR3 sequences listed, about 35% are singletons. The specimen was blood. The receptors were sampled from a woman in her forties with Graves' hyperthyroidism.

This chain links TRBV28 with TRBJ1-2; 8 bases are shared with TRBD1. Looked up from germline, CDR1 is MDHEN and CDR2 is SYDVKM. The CDR3 spans 13 residues. V was pared by 7 bases and J by 8 bases, with 9 bases of the junction left unmatched. The CDR3 DNA follows: TGTGCCAGCAACCCAGGGGGCGGGTTAGGCTACACCTTC. It translates to CASNPGGGLGYTF.

V and J are TRBV7-9 and TRBJ1-6; no clear D. V lost 4 bases, J lost 0 bases, and 25 bases lay in between. Germline V gene sequence: CDR1 SEHNR, CDR2 FQNEAQ (reference sequence). The CDR3 loop spans 21 amino acids. The CDR3 DNA reads as TGTGCCAGCAGCTCCTGCGAGAGTTCCAGTAAAGGGCACTCCTATAATTCACCCCTCCACTTT. Translating gives CASSSCESSSKGHSYNSPLHF.

The chain recombines TRBV19 with TRBJ1-5; possible D gene TRBD1, 6 bases. Germline lookup yields CDR1 LNHDA and CDR2 SQIVND (reference sequence). The V end was cut by 3 bases, the J end by 13 bases, with 16 bases between. The CDR3 spans 13 residues. CDR3 in DNA: TGTGCCAGTAGTATCGTAGGGGGTAGCAATCAGCATTTT. The encoded protein is CASSIVGGSNQHF.

This clonotype is a singleton in its sample. This chain links TRBV12-3 or TRBV12-4 with TRBJ1-2, with 8 nucleotides matching TRBD1. The CDR3 runs 15 residues. The junction had 10 bases not matched to a gene; V was cut back by 6 bases and J by 4 bases. The CDR3 region is CASSAPDRGAYGYTF. The CDR3 DNA reads as TGTGCCAGCAGCGCACCCGACAGGGGCGCCTATGGCTACACCTTC.

This clonotype came up a few times. This rearrangement joins TRBV24-1 to TRBJ2-7; D not resolved. V dropped 12 bases and J dropped 5 bases, with 22 bases sitting between them. This CDR3 spans 14 amino acids. Germline V CDR1 and CDR2: KGHDR, SFDVKD. CDR3: CAWSVGSVGDEQYF. CDR3 coding DNA: TGTGCCTGGAGTGTAGGAAGTGTGGGCGACGAGCAGTACTTC.

This clonotype was detected ten times or more. The chain is built from TRBV5-1 and TRBJ1-1; the D is unclear. The V end was cut by 3 bases, the J end by 2 bases, with 11 bases between. The V gene's germline CDR1 is SGHRS and CDR2 YFSETQ. The CDR3 is 14 amino acids. The CDR3 region has the DNA TGCGCCAGCAGCTCGCCAGAAGAAAACACTGAAGCTTTCTTT. Protein product: CASSSPEENTEAFF.

This clonotype was observed a few times. The CDR3 region is CASSPGPGPYGYTF. In DNA form, the CDR3 reads TGTGCCAGCAGTCCCGGCCCCGGACCCTATGGCTACACCTTC. V is TRBV6-5 and J is TRBJ1-2, with D unclear. CDR1 and CDR2 (germline): MNHEY, SVGAGI. CDR3 size: 14 residues. The V end lost 5 bases, the J end lost 4 bases, and 14 bases lay between the germline ends.

With regard to this clonotype: Mismatch with germline at one junction end may stem from a read error. V and J are TRBV9 and TRBJ1-2; D gene unclear. The CDR3 has 13 amino acids. CDR1 is SGDLS and CDR2 is YYNGEE in the germline V gene. The CDR3 here is CASSQSQRGGYAF. The DNA of the CDR3 is TGTGCCAGCAGCCAGTCCCAGCGAGGTGGCTACGCCTTC.

The J gene is TRBJ1-3, the V gene TRBV4-3; TRBD1 aligns across 10 bases. The CDR3 runs to 17 residues. The germline gives CDR1 LGHNA, CDR2 YSLEER. The junction had 5 bases not matched to a gene; V was cut back by 0 bases and J by 3 bases. CDR3 sequence reads: CASSQERQGAFGNTIYF. The CDR3 DNA reads as TGCGCCAGCAGCCAAGAGCGACAGGGGGCGTTTGGAAACACCATATATTTT.

The chain joins TRBV18 to TRBJ1-1; D is ambiguous. The CDR3 is 14 amino acids. Germline V CDR1 and CDR2: KGHSH, LQKENI. V gave up 5 bases and J gave up 3 bases, with 13 bases separating them. CDR3 DNA sequence: TGTGCCAGCTCAGCGGGTCACGGGGACACTGAAGCTTTCTTT. Translation: CASSAGHGDTEAFF. The variable domain in full, with the rest retrieved from reference TRBV18 and TRBJ1-1, is NAGVMQNPRHLVRRRGQEARLRCSPMKGHSHVYWYRQLPEEGLKFMVYLQKENIIDESGMPKERFSAEFPKEGPSILRIQQVVRGDSAAYFCASSAGHGDTEAFFGQGTRLTVV.

Only a few counts were recorded for this clonotype. The chain is built from TRBV10-1 and TRBJ2-7; D is perhaps TRBD1 (8 bases). Trimming shortened V by 6 bases and J by 2 bases, and 17 bases separated the two germline ends. Germline V gene lookup returns CDR1 WNHNN and CDR2 SYGVQD (reference sequence). CDR3 length: 15 residues. The CDR3 spells CASSEGGTGPYEQYF. The CDR3 coding sequence is TGCGCCAGCAGCGAGGGGGGGACAGGACCCTACGAGCAGTACTTC.

The rearrangement links TRBV3-1 to TRBJ2-6; no clear D. The ends were cut back, 0 bases at V and 0 bases at J, with 9 bases in the middle. Germline V gene data show CDR1 as LGHDT and CDR2 as YNNKEL (reference sequence). CDR3 length: 17 residues. CDR3 sequence: CASSQEGQASGANVLTF. The CDR3 nucleotides read TGTGCCAGCAGCCAAGAGGGTCAGGCCTCTGGGGCCAACGTCCTGACTTTC.

This clonotype was counted only a few times. V and J are TRBV6-5 and TRBJ2-7; 10 nucleotides match TRBD2. The V gene end was trimmed by 3 bases and the J gene end by 5 bases; junction bases not matched to a gene: 13. CDR1 is MNHEY, CDR2 SVGAGI, per germline. The CDR3 covers 17 residues. Here the CDR3 DNA reads TGTGCCAGCAGTTATTCCCAGGTCTCTAGCGGGAGCCACGAGCAGTACTTC. Translated, it gives CASSYSQVSSGSHEQYF.

The V call is TRBV19, the J call TRBJ2-2; D unresolved. Germline V lookup: CDR1 LNHDA, CDR2 SQIVND (reference sequence). The CDR3 has 17 residues. The V and J ends lost 6 bases and 4 bases respectively, with 21 bases between them. The CDR3 here is CASSPGIGQPSTGELFF. In DNA form, the CDR3 reads TGTGCCAGTAGCCCTGGGATCGGTCAACCCTCCACCGGGGAGCTGTTTTTT.

This clonotype was observed once. Just one base apart from a much larger clone, this may be a read error. The gene calls are TRBV10-3 and TRBJ1-5, with TRBD1 as a possible D gene (6 bases). The V gene lost 5 bases and the J gene lost 7 bases, with 12 bases spanning the gap. CDR3 length: 13 amino acids. The germline V gene has CDR1 ENHRY and CDR2 SYGVKD. As DNA, the CDR3 is TGTGCCATCAGTCCCCAGGACAGCCAGCCCCAGCATTTT. This translates into CAISPQDSQPQHF.

In regard to this clonotype: A much larger clone differs from this one at a single base, so this may be a read error. This chain joins TRBV5-1 and TRBJ2-7; D is unclear. Germline CDR1 and CDR2: SGHRS and YFSETQ. V was cut by 3 bases and J by 3 bases, with 13 bases left in between. This CDR3 contains 14 residues. The CDR3 sequence is CASSSHVGYYEQYF. In nucleotides, the CDR3 is TGCGCCAGCAGCTCGCACGTAGGGTACTACGAGCAGTACTTC.

The chain uses TRBV12-3 or TRBV12-4 and TRBJ1-2, with D perhaps TRBD1 (5 bases). This CDR3 region has 14 residues. With 1 base removed from V and 7 bases from J, the gap between germline ends came to 13 bases. The CDR3 DNA is TGTGCCAGCAGTTTAGGGTCAGGGTCGTTTGGCTACACCTTC. This encodes CASSLGSGSFGYTF.

Note on this clonotype: This may be a read error: a much more frequent sequence differs by one nucleotide. The rearrangement uses TRBV10-3 and TRBJ1-5, with 10 bases that match TRBD1. The CDR3 is 15 residues long. Germline loops: CDR1 ENHRY, CDR2 SYGVKD. J was trimmed by 6 bases and V by 4 bases; bases with no gene match: 6. CDR3 nucleotide sequence: TGTGCCATCAGTGCAATGGGACAGGGGTCTCAGCCCCAGCATTTT. It encodes CAISAMGQGSQPQHF.

The sample holds many counts of this clonotype. CDR3 DNA sequence: TGTGCCACCAGTAACCCCAGAAAGACCGGGGAGCTGTTTTTT. Translated: CATSNPRKTGELFF. The chain uses TRBV24-1 and TRBJ2-2; D not resolved. V was shortened by 6 bases and J by 5 bases, with 12 bases between the two germline ends. The CDR3 has 14 residues. From germline, CDR1 is KGHDR and CDR2 SFDVKD.

For this clonotype: A much larger clone lies one base from this, so it may be a read error. The missing conserved phenylalanine or tryptophan at the end of this CDR3 makes a read error likely. The CDR3 sequence is CAISERGVSEQYL. DNA for the CDR3: TGTGCCATCAGCGAGAGGGGGGTAAGCGAGCAGTACCTC. V usage is TRBV10-3 and J usage is TRBJ2-6, with D perhaps assigned TRBD1 or TRBD2 (6 bases each). The J call may be faulty, since TRBJ2-7 better matches the DNA end. The CDR3 extends over 13 amino acids. Germline V lookup: CDR1 ENHRY, CDR2 SYGVKD.

There are many counts of this clonotype. The chain joins TRBV10-3 to TRBJ2-7; 15 positions agree with TRBD2. This CDR3 is built from 16 residues. With 4 bases clipped from V and 4 bases from J, the junction kept 5 bases outside the gene matches. Germline values: CDR1 ENHRY, CDR2 SYGVKD. CDR3 protein: CAISAPGLAGGYEQYF. The CDR3 coding sequence is TGTGCCATCAGTGCACCGGGACTAGCGGGAGGTTACGAGCAGTACTTC.